The T cell receptor (beta chain) described here comes from a study of immune reconstitution after stem cell transplant in scleroderma. MiXCR was run by TCRdb on the RT-PCR reads, yielding one entry per CDR3 protein. The sample carries over a thousand distinct CDR3 sequences, under 8% recorded once. In its sample, this clonotype is medium-sized. This specimen was taken before or after autologous hematopoietic stem cell transplantation (not recorded which). This sequence was found in a male donor with systemic sclerosis.

The CDR3 DNA follows: TGCGCCAGCAGCTTGGATGGGAGGAATGGCTATGGCTACACCTTC. It encodes CASSLDGRNGYGYTF. This chain joins TRBV5-1 and TRBJ1-2; D not resolved. The germline V gene encodes CDR1 SGHRS and CDR2 YFSETQ. Deletions cut 0 bases from V and 4 bases from J, with 13 bases between. The CDR3 is made up of 15 amino acids.